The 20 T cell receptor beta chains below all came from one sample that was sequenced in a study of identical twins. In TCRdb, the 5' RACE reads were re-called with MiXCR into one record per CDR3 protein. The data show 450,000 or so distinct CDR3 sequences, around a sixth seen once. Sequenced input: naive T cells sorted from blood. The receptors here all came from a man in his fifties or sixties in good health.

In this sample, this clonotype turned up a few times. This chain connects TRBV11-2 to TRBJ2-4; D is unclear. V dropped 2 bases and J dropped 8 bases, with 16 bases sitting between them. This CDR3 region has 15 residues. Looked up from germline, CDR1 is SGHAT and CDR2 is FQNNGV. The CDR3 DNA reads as TGTGCCAGCAGCTTAACCTGGACGAAAGGAGACATTCAGTACTTC. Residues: CASSLTWTKGDIQYF.

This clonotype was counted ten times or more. CDR3 sequence (DNA): TGTGCCATCAGTGAGAGGGAGGAAGGGCGAGCCACCGGGGAGCTGTTTTTT. Residues: CAISEREEGRATGELFF. The chain couples TRBV10-3 to TRBJ2-2; weak D call: TRBD2 (6 bases). The CDR3 loop spans 17 amino acids. The V end lost 2 bases, the J end lost 4 bases, and 17 bases lay between the germline ends. The germline gives CDR1 ENHRY, CDR2 SYGVKD.

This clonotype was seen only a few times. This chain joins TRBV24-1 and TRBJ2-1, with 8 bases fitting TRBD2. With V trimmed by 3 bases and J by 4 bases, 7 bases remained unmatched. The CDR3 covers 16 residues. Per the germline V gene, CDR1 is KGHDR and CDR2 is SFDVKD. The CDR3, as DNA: TGTGCCACCAGTGATCCCAGCGGGAGAGGGTACAATGAGCAGTTCTTC. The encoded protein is CATSDPSGRGYNEQFF.

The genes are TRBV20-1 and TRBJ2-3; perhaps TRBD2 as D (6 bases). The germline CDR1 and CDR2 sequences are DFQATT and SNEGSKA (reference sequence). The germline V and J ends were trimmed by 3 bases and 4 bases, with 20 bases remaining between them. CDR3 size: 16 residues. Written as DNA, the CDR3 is TGCAGTGCTAGTAGCCGGGGTTCCGGGAGTGCAGATACGCAGTATTTT. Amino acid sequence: CSASSRGSGSADTQYF.

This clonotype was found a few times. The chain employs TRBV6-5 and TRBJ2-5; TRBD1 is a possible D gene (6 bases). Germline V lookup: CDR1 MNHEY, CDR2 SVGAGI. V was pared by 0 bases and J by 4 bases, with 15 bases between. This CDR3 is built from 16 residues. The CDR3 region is CASSYSGRGLAETQYF. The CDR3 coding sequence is TGTGCCAGCAGTTACTCGGGCAGGGGCCTCGCAGAGACCCAGTACTTC.

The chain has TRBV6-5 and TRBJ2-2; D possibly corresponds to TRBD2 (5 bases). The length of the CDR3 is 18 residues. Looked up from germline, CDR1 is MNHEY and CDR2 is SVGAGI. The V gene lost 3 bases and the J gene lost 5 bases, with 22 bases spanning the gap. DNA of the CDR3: TGTGCCAGCAGTTATGTCCCTCCGGGGATTGGGCTAACCGGGGAGCTGTTTTTT. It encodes CASSYVPPGIGLTGELFF.

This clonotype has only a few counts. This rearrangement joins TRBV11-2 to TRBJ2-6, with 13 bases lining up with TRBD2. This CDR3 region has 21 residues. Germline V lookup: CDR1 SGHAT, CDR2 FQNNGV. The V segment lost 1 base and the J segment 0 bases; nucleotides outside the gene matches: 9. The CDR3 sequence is CASSLVGGLAGSSSGANVLTF. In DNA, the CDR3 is TGTGCCAGCAGCTTAGTAGGGGGACTAGCGGGGTCCTCCTCTGGGGCCAACGTCCTGACTTTC.

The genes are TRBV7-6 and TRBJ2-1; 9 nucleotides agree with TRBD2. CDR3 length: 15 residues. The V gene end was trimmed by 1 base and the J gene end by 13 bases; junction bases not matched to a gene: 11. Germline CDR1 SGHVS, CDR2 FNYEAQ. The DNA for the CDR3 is TGTGCCAGCAGCTTAGTCTCTAGCGGGACTCCAACCCAGTTCTTC. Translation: CASSLVSSGTPTQFF.

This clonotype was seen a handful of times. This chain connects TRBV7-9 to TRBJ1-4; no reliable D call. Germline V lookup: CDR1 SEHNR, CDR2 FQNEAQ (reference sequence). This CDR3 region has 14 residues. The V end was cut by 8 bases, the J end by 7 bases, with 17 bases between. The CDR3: CASRRPGIGEKLFF. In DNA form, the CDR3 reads TGTGCCAGCCGCCGTCCGGGGATCGGTGAAAAACTGTTTTTT.

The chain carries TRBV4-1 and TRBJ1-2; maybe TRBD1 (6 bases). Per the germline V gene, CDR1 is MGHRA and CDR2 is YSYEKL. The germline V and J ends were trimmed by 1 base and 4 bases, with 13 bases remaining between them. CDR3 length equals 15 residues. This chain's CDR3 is CASSQGGRGGYGYTF. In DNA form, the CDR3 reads TGCGCCAGCAGCCAAGGGGGCAGGGGTGGCTATGGCTACACCTTC.

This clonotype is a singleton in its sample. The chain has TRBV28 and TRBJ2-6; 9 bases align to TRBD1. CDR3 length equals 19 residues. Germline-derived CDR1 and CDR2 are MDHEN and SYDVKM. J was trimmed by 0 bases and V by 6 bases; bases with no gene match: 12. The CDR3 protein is CASSDQTGGSYSGANVLTF. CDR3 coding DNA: TGTGCCAGCAGCGACCAAACAGGGGGCTCTTACTCTGGGGCCAACGTCCTGACTTTC.

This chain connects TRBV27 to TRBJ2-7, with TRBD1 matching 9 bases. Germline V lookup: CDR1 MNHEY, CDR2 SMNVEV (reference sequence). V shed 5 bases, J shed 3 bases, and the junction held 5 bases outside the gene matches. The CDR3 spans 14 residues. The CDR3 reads CASSMTGGNYEQYF. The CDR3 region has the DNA TGTGCCAGCAGTATGACAGGGGGAAACTACGAGCAGTACTTC.

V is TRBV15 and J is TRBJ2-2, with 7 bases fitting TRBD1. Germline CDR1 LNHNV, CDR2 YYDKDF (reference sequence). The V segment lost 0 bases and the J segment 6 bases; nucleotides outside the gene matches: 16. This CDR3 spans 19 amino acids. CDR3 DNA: TGTGCCACCAGCAGAGATTTCTTCGACAGGGTATCCCCCGCCGGGGAGCTGTTTTTT. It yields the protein CATSRDFFDRVSPAGELFF.

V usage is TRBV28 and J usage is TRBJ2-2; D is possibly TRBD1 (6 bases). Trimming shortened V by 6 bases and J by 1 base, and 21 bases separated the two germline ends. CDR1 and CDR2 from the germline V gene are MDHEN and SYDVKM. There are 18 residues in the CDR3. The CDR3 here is CASRPPNRDPLNTGELFF. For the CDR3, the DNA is TGTGCCAGCAGACCACCAAACAGGGACCCTCTGAACACCGGGGAGCTGTTTTTT.

DNA for the CDR3: TGTGCCAGCAGCGCCCCACTAGCGGGAGGATCAGATACGCAGTATTTT. It translates to CASSAPLAGGSDTQYF. This chain connects TRBV9 to TRBJ2-3, with 12 bases aligning to TRBD2. This CDR3 spans 16 amino acids. The V gene end was trimmed by 3 bases and the J gene end by 4 bases; junction bases not matched to a gene: 6. CDR1 and CDR2 from the germline V gene are SGDLS and YYNGEE.

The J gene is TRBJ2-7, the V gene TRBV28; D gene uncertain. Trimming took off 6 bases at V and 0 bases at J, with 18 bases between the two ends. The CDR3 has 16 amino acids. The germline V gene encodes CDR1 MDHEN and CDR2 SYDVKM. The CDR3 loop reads CASRQSGLVTSYEQYF. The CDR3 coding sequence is TGTGCCAGCAGGCAATCGGGCCTAGTGACCTCCTACGAGCAGTACTTC.

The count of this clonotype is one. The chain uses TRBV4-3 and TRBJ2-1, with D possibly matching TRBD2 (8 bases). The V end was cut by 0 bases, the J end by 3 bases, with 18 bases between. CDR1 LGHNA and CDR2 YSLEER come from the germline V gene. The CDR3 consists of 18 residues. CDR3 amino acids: CASSQDGREGAVYNEQFF. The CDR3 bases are TGCGCCAGCAGCCAAGACGGGAGGGAGGGGGCAGTCTACAATGAGCAGTTCTTC.

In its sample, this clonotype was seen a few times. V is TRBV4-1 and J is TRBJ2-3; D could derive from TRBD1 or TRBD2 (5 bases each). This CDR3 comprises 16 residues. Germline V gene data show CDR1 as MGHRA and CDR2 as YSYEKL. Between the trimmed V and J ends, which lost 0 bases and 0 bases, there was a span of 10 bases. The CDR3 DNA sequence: TGCGCCAGCAGCCAAGATGAGGGGAGAAGCACAGATACGCAGTATTTT. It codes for CASSQDEGRSTDTQYF.

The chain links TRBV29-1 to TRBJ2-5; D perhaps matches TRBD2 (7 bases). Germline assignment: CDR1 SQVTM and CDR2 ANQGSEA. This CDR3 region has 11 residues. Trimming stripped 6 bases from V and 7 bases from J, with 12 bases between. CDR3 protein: CSVPRGGTQYF. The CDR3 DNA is TGCAGCGTCCCTAGGGGGGGGACCCAGTACTTC.

The CDR3 nucleotides are TGCGCCAGCAGCGTAGCCGGGACAGGGGTTGGTGAGCAGTTCTTC. Translating it yields CASSVAGTGVGEQFF. The genes are TRBV5-1 and TRBJ2-1; TRBD1 matches at 10 bases. Per the germline V gene, CDR1 is SGHRS and CDR2 is YFSETQ. J gave up 9 bases and V 4 bases, and 10 bases lay outside the gene matches. This CDR3 region has 15 residues.